One and the same sample provided the 25 T cell receptor beta chains below, sequenced in a study of Tregs in tolerant kidney transplant recipients. Repertoires were generated with immunoSEQ multiplex PCR, while TCRdb's copy carries only in-frame clones and drops some. The table includes approximately 260,000 clones, around 82% detected once. Sample: CD4+ T cells from blood. The receptors were sampled from a human donor in good health.

This rearrangement joins TRBV5-6 to TRBJ2-5; tentatively, D is TRBD1 (6 bases). CDR1 is SGHDT and CDR2 is YYEEEE in the germline V gene. The V end lost 0 bases, the J end lost 2 bases, and 14 bases lay between the germline ends. The CDR3 has 16 residues. The CDR3: CASSLARTALQETQYF. CDR3 sequence (DNA): TGTGCCAGCAGCTTGGCGAGGACAGCGCTACAAGAGACCCAGTACTTC.

This chain uses TRBV5-1 with TRBJ2-3, with 9 bases identical to TRBD2. Per germline, CDR1 SGHRS and CDR2 YFSETQ. The CDR3 runs to 16 residues. J gave up 3 bases and V 0 bases, and 5 bases lay outside the gene matches. Written as DNA, the CDR3 is TGCGCCAGCAGCTTGGCTAGCGGGACACGAACAGATACGCAGTATTTT. This translates into CASSLASGTRTDTQYF.

This clone was counted between two and nine times. The rearrangement uses TRBV19 and TRBJ2-5; 9 bases align to TRBD1. J was trimmed by 7 bases and V by 5 bases; bases with no gene match: 5. Germline V lookup: CDR1 LNHDA, CDR2 SQIVND (reference sequence). This CDR3 has 13 residues. The CDR3 here is CASSGGQGGTQYF. CDR3 nucleotide sequence: TGTGCCAGTAGTGGGGGACAGGGAGGGACCCAGTACTTC.

The chain employs TRBV5-8 and TRBJ2-3, with a tentative D call TRBD1 (6 bases). V was pared by 0 bases and J by 2 bases, with 7 bases between. The CDR3 totals 14 residues. The V gene's germline CDR1 is SGHTS and CDR2 YDEGEE. The CDR3 reads CASSLEGVTDTQYF. In DNA, the CDR3 is TGTGCCAGCAGCTTGGAGGGGGTCACAGATACGCAGTATTTT.

V usage is TRBV5-1 and J usage is TRBJ1-5, with 7 bases fitting TRBD1. This CDR3 is built from 15 residues. Per the germline V gene, CDR1 is SGHRS and CDR2 is YFSETQ. After removal of 2 bases from V and 7 bases from J, the junction contained 9 bases not matched to a gene. CDR3 residues: CASSLGPTGEQPQHF. The CDR3 bases are TGCGCCAGCAGCTTAGGACCTACAGGGGAGCAGCCCCAGCATTTT. Complete variable domain (other parts from reference TRBV5-1 and TRBJ1-5): KAGVTQTPRYLIKTRGQQVTLSCSPISGHRSVSWYQQTPGQGLQFLFEYFSETQRNKGNFPGRFSGRQFSNSRSEMNVSTLELGDSALYLCASSLGPTGEQPQHFGDGTRLSIL.

This CDR3 reads CASSFWTGGYSSYNEQFF. The CDR3 DNA is TGTGCCAGCAGCTTCTGGACAGGGGGCTATAGCTCCTACAATGAGCAGTTCTTC. The chain employs TRBV5-6 and TRBJ2-1, with 11 bases identical to TRBD1. Germline lookup yields CDR1 SGHDT and CDR2 YYEEEE. CDR3 length: 18 amino acids. J gave up 0 bases and V 2 bases, and 7 bases lay outside the gene matches.

The chain combines TRBV27 with TRBJ1-1; D remains ambiguous. CDR1 and CDR2 (germline): MNHEY, SMNVEV (reference sequence). The CDR3 runs to 11 residues. Trimming left V 7 bases short and J 11 bases short, with 14 bases between. CDR3 nucleotide sequence: TGTGCCAGCAACCCCCCGCGGCGGGCTTTCTTT. Translating it yields CASNPPRRAFF.

The V and J genes are TRBV18 and TRBJ2-4; the D gene is possibly TRBD1 (5 bases). The CDR3 contains 16 residues. Trimming cost V 3 bases and J 0 bases, with 12 bases left between them. Germline V CDR1 and CDR2: KGHSH, LQKENI. In DNA, the CDR3 is TGTGCCAGCTCACCGGGGCTTGACTTAGCCAAAAACATTCAGTACTTC. Its translation: CASSPGLDLAKNIQYF.

The chain couples TRBV4-1 to TRBJ1-5; D gene uncertain. The CDR3 runs to 17 residues. Germline V gene data show CDR1 as MGHRA and CDR2 as YSYEKL. The ends were cut back, 1 base at V and 4 bases at J, with 17 bases in the middle. This CDR3 is CASSQVITGLVNQPQHF. CDR3 bases: TGCGCCAGCAGCCAAGTAATAACCGGGCTTGTTAATCAGCCCCAGCATTTT.

The J gene is TRBJ1-4, the V gene TRBV2; no firm D call. Germline V lookup: CDR1 SNHLY, CDR2 FYNNEI. Trimming shortened V by 4 bases and J by 8 bases, and 14 bases separated the two germline ends. The CDR3 covers 14 residues. The CDR3 is CASSVGSFEEKLFF. CDR3 coding DNA: TGTGCCAGCAGTGTAGGGAGCTTTGAAGAAAAACTGTTTTTT.

This rearrangement joins TRBV11-2 to TRBJ2-5; 7 nucleotides align to TRBD1. The CDR3 is 15 amino acids. Germline CDR1 reads SGHAT; CDR2 reads FQNNGV. The V gene end was trimmed by 5 bases and the J gene end by 1 base; junction bases not matched to a gene: 7. CDR3 DNA: TGTGCCAGCAGCCCAGACAGGGTGGGCCAAGAGACCCAGTACTTC. It encodes CASSPDRVGQETQYF.

This clone occurred once. The V call is TRBV7-6, the J call TRBJ2-1, with 9 bases fitting TRBD1. Trimming took 3 bases from V and 3 from J; bases not matched to a gene: 3. Germline values: CDR1 SGHVS, CDR2 FNYEAQ. The length of the CDR3 is 15 residues. The CDR3: CASSLGTGNYNEQFF. Written as DNA, the CDR3 is TGTGCCAGCAGCTTGGGGACAGGGAACTACAATGAGCAGTTCTTC.

The V gene is TRBV5-1, the J gene TRBJ2-5; TRBD1 matches 10 bases. Germline-derived CDR1 and CDR2 are SGHRS and YFSETQ. The CDR3 totals 14 residues. The ends lost 0 bases at V and 5 bases at J; junction bases unmatched: 1. This CDR3 is CASSLEGQGETQYF. Written as DNA, the CDR3 is TGCGCCAGCAGCTTGGAGGGACAGGGGGAGACCCAGTACTTC.

The CDR3 nucleotides read TGTGCCAGTAGTATGATCCCGGGACACCGGGGGGACACTGAAGCTTTCTTT. Protein sequence: CASSMIPGHRGDTEAFF. The gene calls are TRBV19 and TRBJ1-1, with D tentatively TRBD1 (6 bases). CDR3 length: 17 amino acids. V was shortened by 3 bases and J by 3 bases, with 20 bases between the two germline ends. Per germline, CDR1 LNHDA and CDR2 SQIVND (reference sequence).

This clone was seen a handful of times. The CDR3 DNA reads as TGTGCCAGCAGAGGAGGACCCGGGGGCCACACTGAAGCTTTCTTT. Translated, it gives CASRGGPGGHTEAFF. The rearrangement uses TRBV7-8 and TRBJ1-1, with D maybe TRBD1 (6 bases). Germline loops: CDR1 SGHVS, CDR2 FQNEAQ. The CDR3 has 15 amino acids. V lost 6 bases to trimming and J lost 3 bases, with 17 bases between them.

V is TRBV7-2 and J is TRBJ1-1; D not certain. The V gene lost 2 bases and the J gene lost 1 base, with 5 bases spanning the gap. Germline values: CDR1 SGHTA, CDR2 FQGNSA. The CDR3 contains 13 residues. In nucleotides, the CDR3 is TGTGCCAGCAGCTTACTGGGGAACACTGAAGCTTTCTTT. It codes for CASSLLGNTEAFF. Based on the CDR3 plus reference TRBV7-2 and TRBJ1-1, the full variable domain is GAGVSQSPSNKVTEKGKDVELRCDPISGHTALYWYRQSLGQGLEFLIYFQGNSAPDKSGLPSDRFSAERTGGSVSTLTIQRTQQEDSAVYLCASSLLGNTEAFFGQGTRLTVV.

The J gene is TRBJ1-2, the V gene TRBV30, with D maybe TRBD1 (6 bases). V lost 1 base, J lost 7 bases, and 13 bases lay in between. The CDR3 runs 13 residues. Germline V lookup: CDR1 GTSNPN, CDR2 SVGIG (reference sequence). CDR3 residues: CAWSGGGLGGYTF. CDR3 sequence (DNA): TGTGCCTGGAGTGGAGGGGGGCTCGGTGGCTACACCTTC. Based on the CDR3 plus reference TRBV30 and TRBJ1-2, the full variable domain is SQTIHQWPATLVQPVGSPLSLECTVEGTSNPNLYWYRQAAGRGLQLLFYSVGIGQISSEVPQNLSASRPQDRQFILSSKKLLLSDSGFYLCAWSGGGLGGYTFGSGTRLTVV.

The J gene is TRBJ1-5, the V gene TRBV4-1; D remains unclear. The CDR3 contains 15 residues. V dropped 2 bases and J dropped 2 bases, with 10 bases sitting between them. Germline CDR1 and CDR2: MGHRA and YSYEKL. The CDR3 nucleotides are TGCGCCAGCAGCCAACGGAGTGTTGGCAATCAGCCCCAGCATTTT. This codes for CASSQRSVGNQPQHF.

The chain carries TRBV2 and TRBJ2-1; TRBD2 agrees at 13 bases. There are 15 residues in the CDR3. With 6 bases clipped from V and 6 bases from J, the junction kept 5 bases outside the gene matches. Looked up from germline, CDR1 is SNHLY and CDR2 is FYNNEI. CDR3 amino acids: CASSRTSGSFNEQFF. DNA for the CDR3: TGTGCCAGCAGCCGGACTAGCGGGAGTTTCAATGAGCAGTTCTTC.

The chain joins TRBV6-5 to TRBJ1-2, with D maybe TRBD1 (5 bases). With 6 bases removed from V and 6 bases from J, the gap between germline ends came to 17 bases. Germline V lookup: CDR1 MNHEY, CDR2 SVGAGI. This CDR3 has 14 residues. The CDR3 nucleotides are TGTGCCAGCAGCGAGGTGGGGCGGTCGGATGGCTACACCTTC. Its translation is CASSEVGRSDGYTF.

This clone was counted a few times. The chain uses TRBV19 and TRBJ1-2; a possible D gene is TRBD1 (5 bases). The V end lost 8 bases, the J end lost 3 bases, and 19 bases lay between the germline ends. CDR1 and CDR2 from the germline V gene are LNHDA and SQIVND (reference sequence). CDR3 size: 15 residues. The CDR3 bases are TGTGCCAGTCAGCGCCCCGGGGGTTCAGACTATGGCTACACCTTC. Residues: CASQRPGGSDYGYTF.

This chain joins TRBV11-2 and TRBJ2-5; D is uncertain. The CDR3 extends over 13 amino acids. Trimming took off 5 bases at V and 2 bases at J, with 9 bases between the two ends. The germline V gene has CDR1 SGHAT and CDR2 FQNNGV. CDR3 in amino acids: CASSNLEQETQYF. CDR3 sequence (DNA): TGTGCCAGCAGCAACTTGGAACAAGAGACCCAGTACTTC.

The V gene is TRBV7-9, the J gene TRBJ1-1; the D gene is possibly TRBD1 (5 bases). This CDR3 region has 14 residues. Looked up from germline, CDR1 is SEHNR and CDR2 is FQNEAQ (reference sequence). With 4 bases removed from V and 6 bases from J, the gap between germline ends came to 15 bases. The CDR3 bases are TGTGCCAGCAGCTCCTCCGCCGGGGGTGCTGAAGCTTTCTTT. Its protein is CASSSSAGGAEAFF.

This sequence joins TRBV18 and TRBJ2-7; D is possibly TRBD2 (6 bases). There are 12 residues in the CDR3. Germline CDR1 reads KGHSH; CDR2 reads LQKENI. Trimming removed 3 bases from V and 9 bases from J, with 12 bases in between. CDR3 region: CASSPGGGGQYF. The CDR3 DNA follows: TGTGCCAGCTCACCCGGGGGAGGTGGGCAGTACTTC.

The chain employs TRBV15 and TRBJ2-2; D remains ambiguous. CDR3 length: 14 residues. The V gene lost 2 bases and the J gene lost 7 bases, with 11 bases spanning the gap. Germline values: CDR1 LNHNV, CDR2 YYDKDF (reference sequence). This chain's CDR3 is CATSRQTSGGELFF. The DNA of the CDR3 is TGTGCCACCAGCAGACAGACTTCAGGCGGGGAGCTGTTTTTT.